Below are 12 T cell receptor beta chains sequenced from a single sample in a study of OX40 agonist ivuxolimab in advanced cancers. The protocol was immunoSEQ multiplex PCR, while the TCRdb copy is restricted to in-frame clones and leaves out a portion. The sample has just over 40,000 clones, about 88% seen once. The sample was CD4+ or CD8+ T cells sorted from blood, taken in a trial of the OX40 agonist ivuxolimab. The receptor set was obtained from an adult with an advanced solid tumor such as melanoma, head and neck, liver or kidney cancer.

The chain couples TRBV18 to TRBJ2-6; D unclear. The CDR3 contains 17 residues. Per the germline V gene, CDR1 is KGHSH and CDR2 is LQKENI. Trimming stripped 6 bases from V and 0 bases from J, with 15 bases between. The CDR3 loop is CASSPDRTASGANVLTF. In nucleotides, the CDR3 is TGTGCCAGCTCCCCTGATAGGACGGCCTCTGGGGCCAACGTCCTGACTTTC.

J is TRBJ2-7 and V is TRBV4-3, with D possibly TRBD2 on 6 matching bases. Between the trimmed V and J ends, which lost 1 base and 0 bases, there was a span of 16 bases. The CDR3 extends over 17 amino acids. Germline V gene data show CDR1 as LGHNA and CDR2 as YSLEER. CDR3 sequence reads: CASSQGSGGDGSYEQYF. The CDR3 DNA sequence: TGCGCCAGCAGCCAAGGGTCGGGCGGGGACGGCTCCTACGAGCAGTACTTC.

The chain employs TRBV19 and TRBJ1-1, with D possibly TRBD1 on 6 matching bases. There are 16 residues in the CDR3. CDR1 is LNHDA and CDR2 is SQIVND in the germline V gene (reference sequence). V lost 6 bases and J 0 bases, leaving 17 bases between the germline ends. The CDR3 nucleotides read TGTGCCAGTAGATTAACAGGGAGCGGTGTGAACACTGAAGCTTTCTTT. It is translated as CASRLTGSGVNTEAFF.

The chain recombines TRBV6-4 with TRBJ1-5; TRBD1 agrees at 8 bases. Germline CDR1 is MRHNA and CDR2 is SNTAGT. The CDR3 consists of 13 residues. Unmatched junction bases numbered 7, after V lost 6 bases and J lost 9 bases. Here the CDR3 DNA reads TGTGCCAGCAGCCAGGGGGCGAGTTCGCCCCAGCATTTT. Translating it yields CASSQGASSPQHF.

The chain is built from TRBV7-2 and TRBJ2-5; 13 nucleotides line up with TRBD2. Losses at the gene ends were 5 bases for V and 11 bases for J; bases not matched to a gene: 17. This CDR3 has 17 residues. Germline V lookup: CDR1 SGHTA, CDR2 FQGNSA. This CDR3 is CASSAWTSGGPPDEQYF. CDR3 nucleotides: TGTGCCAGCAGCGCCTGGACTAGCGGGGGTCCTCCTGATGAGCAGTACTTC.

Only one count was recorded for this clone. This chain links TRBV27 with TRBJ2-1; 9 nucleotides line up with TRBD2. The germline V gene has CDR1 MNHEY and CDR2 SMNVEV (reference sequence). The CDR3 consists of 14 residues. V trimming: 6 bases; J trimming: 2 bases; junction bases outside the gene matches: 2. The CDR3 nucleotides are TGTGCCAGCAGATTAGCGGGGGCCTACAATGAGCAGTTCTTC. This encodes CASRLAGAYNEQFF.

The chain couples TRBV11-2 to TRBJ2-1; 7 positions match TRBD2. V was pared by 2 bases and J by 7 bases, with 5 bases of the junction left unmatched. CDR1 SGHAT and CDR2 FQNNGV come from the germline V gene. This CDR3 comprises 14 residues. CDR3 in amino acids: CASSLSGTRNEQFF. CDR3 DNA sequence: TGTGCCAGCAGCTTAAGCGGGACCCGGAATGAGCAGTTCTTC. Full variable domain (outside the CDR3, taken from reference TRBV11-2 and TRBJ2-1): EAGVAQSPRYKIIEKRQSVAFWCNPISGHATLYWYQQILGQGPKLLIQFQNNGVVDDSQLPKDRFSAERLKGVDSTLKIQPAKLEDSAVYLCASSLSGTRNEQFFGPGTRLTVL.

Points on this clone: This specimen includes other DNA sequences encoding the same CDR3. The chain uses TRBV27 and TRBJ1-2; TRBD1 might be the D (6 bases). CDR3 length equals 16 residues. Trimming shortened V by 4 bases and J by 7 bases, and 22 bases separated the two germline ends. Germline-derived CDR1 and CDR2 are MNHEY and SMNVEV (reference sequence). As DNA, the CDR3 is TGTGCCAGCAGTTCTTATGGCTTGGGGGGGCCCGGTGGCTACACCTTC. Translating it yields CASSSYGLGGPGGYTF.

This clone was observed a handful of times. The chain links TRBV9 to TRBJ2-7, with 8 bases matching TRBD2. Per the germline V gene, CDR1 is SGDLS and CDR2 is YYNGEE. V was clipped by 0 bases and J by 7 bases; unmatched bases: 6. CDR3 length: 14 residues. CDR3 in amino acids: CASSVAGGPWEQYF. CDR3 DNA: TGTGCCAGCAGCGTAGCGGGAGGGCCTTGGGAGCAGTACTTC.

The chain's CDR3 is CASSQGVRDSKNGYTF. The CDR3 nucleotides are TGTGCCAGCAGCCAAGGGGTCCGGGACAGTAAAAATGGCTACACCTTC. J is TRBJ1-2 and V is TRBV14; 7 positions agree with TRBD1. Germline V CDR1 and CDR2: SGHDN, FVKESK. Trimming removed 1 base from V and 6 bases from J; junction bases left unmatched: 11. The CDR3 spans 16 residues.

The rearrangement links TRBV6-5 to TRBJ1-2; no clear D. CDR3 size: 12 residues. The germline CDR1 and CDR2 sequences are MNHEY and SVGAGI. Trimming shortened V by 5 bases and J by 2 bases, and 6 bases separated the two germline ends. CDR3 residues: CASSLLNYGYTF. Here the CDR3 DNA reads TGTGCCAGCAGTCTATTAAACTATGGCTACACCTTC.

The chain is built from TRBV4-3 and TRBJ1-4; TRBD1 aligns across 9 bases. The CDR3 loop spans 18 amino acids. V lost 1 base, J lost 8 bases, and 14 bases stayed unmatched. In germline, CDR1 is LGHNA, CDR2 YSLEER. The CDR3 region is CASSQAGGIGDREEKLFF. The CDR3 DNA reads TGCGCCAGCAGCCAAGCGGGTGGTATTGGGGACAGGGAGGAAAAACTGTTTTTT.